These 29 T cell receptor beta chains came from one sample sequenced in a study of blood T cell repertoires in COVID-19. Method: immunoSEQ multiplex PCR; TCRdb's copy keeps in-frame clones and lacks some. The sample lists approximately 200,000 clones, roughly 87% occurring once. Source material: peripheral blood. Receptor source: a middle-aged man with active or convalescent COVID-19.

Notes on this clone: The sample carries other DNA sequences with the same CDR3. The chain combines TRBV28 with TRBJ1-1, with 8 bases matching TRBD1. After removal of 6 bases from V and 5 bases from J, the junction contained 2 bases not matched to a gene. This CDR3 is 12 amino acids long. Germline lookup yields CDR1 MDHEN and CDR2 SYDVKM. The CDR3 coding sequence is TGTGCCAGCAGAACAGGGGGGACTGAAGCTTTCTTT. Translating it yields CASRTGGTEAFF.

The DNA for the CDR3 is TGTGCTAGTGGTGGACAGAAAAACATTCAGTACTTC. It encodes CASGGQKNIQYF. The gene calls are TRBV12-5 and TRBJ2-4; a weak D match, TRBD1 (6 bases). V shed 5 bases and J shed 4 bases, with 6 bases lying between them. The germline V gene encodes CDR1 LGHNT and CDR2 FRNRAP. The CDR3 loop spans 12 amino acids. Complete variable domain (other parts from reference TRBV12-5 and TRBJ2-4): DARVTQTPRHKVTEMGQEVTMRCQPILGHNTVFWYRQTMMQGLELLAYFRNRAPLDDSGMPKDRFSAEMPDATLATLKIQPSEPRDSAVYFCASGGQKNIQYFGAGTRLSVL.

This chain connects TRBV6-5 to TRBJ1-4; no clear D gene. Trimming removed 4 bases at V and 4 bases at J, with 10 bases between. This CDR3 contains 14 residues. CDR1 and CDR2 from the germline V gene are MNHEY and SVGAGI. As DNA, the CDR3 is TGTGCCAGCAGTTCACCCCAGCGTAATGAAAAACTGTTTTTT. Protein: CASSSPQRNEKLFF.

This clone was seen only once. CDR3 bases: TGTGCCAGCAGTTTATATGGACAGGACTATAATTCACCCCTCCACTTT. Encoded protein: CASSLYGQDYNSPLHF. This chain connects TRBV27 to TRBJ1-6; 7 positions agree with TRBD1. In germline, CDR1 is MNHEY, CDR2 SMNVEV (reference sequence). The CDR3 is 16 residues long. V gave up 1 base and J gave up 3 bases; unmatched junction bases: 3.

The CDR3 DNA reads TGCGCCAGCAGTGACCACCGAGGCGGGACCTCCTACGAGCAGTACTTC. This encodes CASSDHRGGTSYEQYF. The chain couples TRBV10-2 to TRBJ2-7; possibly TRBD2 for D (6 bases). Between the trimmed V and J ends, which lost 3 bases and 0 bases, there was a span of 15 bases. This CDR3 comprises 16 residues. Germline V gene sequence: CDR1 WSHSY, CDR2 SAAADI.

J is TRBJ2-2 and V is TRBV5-5; weak D call: TRBD1 (6 bases). Per germline, CDR1 SGHKS and CDR2 YYEKEE (reference sequence). The CDR3 covers 15 residues. V lost 4 bases to trimming and J lost 0 bases, with 10 bases between them. CDR3 in amino acids: CASSPGHSNTGELFF. The CDR3 DNA sequence: TGTGCCAGCAGCCCGGGACATTCGAACACCGGGGAGCTGTTTTTT.

The rearrangement links TRBV15 to TRBJ2-5, with 7 positions matching TRBD1. J was trimmed by 5 bases and V by 5 bases; bases with no gene match: 11. The CDR3 is 15 residues long. The germline gives CDR1 LNHNV, CDR2 YYDKDF (reference sequence). The chain's CDR3 is CATSGDRDFGETQYF. CDR3 in DNA: TGTGCCACCAGCGGTGACAGGGATTTTGGGGAGACCCAGTACTTC.

The V and J genes are TRBV5-5 and TRBJ2-3; unclear D gene. The ends were cut back, 0 bases at V and 0 bases at J, with 8 bases in the middle. This CDR3 region has 15 residues. Looked up from germline, CDR1 is SGHKS and CDR2 is YYEKEE (reference sequence). CDR3 sequence: CASSLEETSTDTQYF. The CDR3 DNA follows: TGTGCCAGCAGCTTGGAGGAGACTAGCACAGATACGCAGTATTTT.

The chain employs TRBV7-3 and TRBJ2-6; no definite D call. The germline V gene encodes CDR1 SGHTA and CDR2 FQGTGA. The CDR3 length is 16 residues. The V gene lost 3 bases and the J gene lost 2 bases, with 11 bases spanning the gap. The CDR3 sequence: CASSFQVSPGANVLTF. CDR3 nucleotides: TGTGCCAGCAGCTTCCAGGTGTCTCCTGGGGCCAACGTCCTGACTTTC.

This chain uses TRBV1 with TRBJ1-2; the table's TRBD1 call for D was not verified on the DNA. TRBV1 has pseudogene status. The length of the CDR3 is 14 residues. In DNA form, the CDR3 reads TGCACCAGCAGCCAGACAGGGGAGACCTATGGCTACACCTTC. This encodes CTSSQTGETYGYTF.

The chain joins TRBV29-1 to TRBJ2-1; 11 nucleotides match TRBD2. The CDR3 totals 14 residues. Unmatched junction bases numbered 7, after V lost 2 bases and J lost 10 bases. Germline CDR1 and CDR2: SQVTM and ANQGSEA. Written as DNA, the CDR3 is TGCAGCGTTGAAAGACTAGCGGGAATAAAGGAGCAGTTCTTC. Translation: CSVERLAGIKEQFF.

Comment on this clone: The same CDR3 can be traced to other DNA sequences in this sample. The V call is TRBV7-2, the J call TRBJ2-7; 8 bases agree with TRBD2. There are 15 residues in the CDR3. With V trimmed by 1 base and J by 2 bases, 4 bases remained unmatched. Per germline, CDR1 SGHTA and CDR2 FQGNSA. The CDR3 protein is CASSLDGTRTYEQYF. The CDR3 DNA sequence: TGTGCCAGCAGCTTAGACGGGACTAGAACCTACGAGCAGTACTTC. Combining the CDR3 with reference TRBV7-2 and TRBJ2-7 gives the whole variable domain GAGVSQSPSNKVTEKGKDVELRCDPISGHTALYWYRQSLGQGLEFLIYFQGNSAPDKSGLPSDRFSAERTGGSVSTLTIQRTQQEDSAVYLCASSLDGTRTYEQYFGPGTRLTVT.

The gene calls are TRBV28 and TRBJ1-2; 8 nucleotides line up with TRBD1. Germline assignment: CDR1 MDHEN and CDR2 SYDVKM. The CDR3 consists of 15 residues. The J segment lost 4 bases and the V segment lost 3 bases, leaving 7 bases of the junction unmatched. CDR3 nucleotides: TGTGCCAGCAGTTTTCCACCGGACAGGGCCTATGGCTACACCTTC. Residues: CASSFPPDRAYGYTF.

The chain carries TRBV5-4 and TRBJ2-2; 13 nucleotides align to TRBD2. CDR3 length: 18 amino acids. The germline V gene has CDR1 SGHNT and CDR2 YYREEE (reference sequence). V lost 6 bases and J lost 4; bases outside the gene matches: 12. The CDR3 DNA sequence: TGTGCCAGCACACTACTAGCGGGAGGGCGATCGGGCACCGGGGAGCTGTTTTTT. Its translation is CASTLLAGGRSGTGELFF.

The genes are TRBV28 and TRBJ2-6; weak D call: TRBD2 (7 bases). Trimming left V 8 bases short and J 2 bases short, with 16 bases between. The CDR3 has 16 residues. CDR1 is MDHEN and CDR2 is SYDVKM in the germline V gene. The CDR3 DNA reads as TGTGCCAGCCACCCGGGGGGCGCCCCTGGGGCCAACGTCCTGACTTTC. Encoded protein: CASHPGGAPGANVLTF.

The chain has TRBV3-1 (or the pseudogene TRBV3-2) and TRBJ2-5; a possible D gene is TRBD1 (5 bases). V lost 3 bases, J lost 0 bases, and 11 bases lay in between. The CDR3 length is 15 residues. In germline, CDR1 is LGHDT, CDR2 YNNKEL (reference sequence). The CDR3 DNA reads TGTGCCAGCAGCCACTTACAGGAGTACCAAGAGACCCAGTACTTC. Protein: CASSHLQEYQETQYF.

This rearrangement joins TRBV5-8 to TRBJ1-5, with TRBD1 identical over 10 bases. Trimming removed 4 bases from V and 4 bases from J; junction bases left unmatched: 11. From germline, CDR1 is SGHTS and CDR2 YDEGEE. The CDR3 length is 17 residues. CDR3 residues: CASSPGQGGVLNQPQHF. The CDR3 DNA reads TGTGCCAGCAGCCCAGGACAGGGGGGGGTCCTAAATCAGCCCCAGCATTTT.

The rearrangement links TRBV7-3 to TRBJ2-1; D call uncertain. Germline assignment: CDR1 SGHTA and CDR2 FQGTGA. Trimming removed 1 base at V and 10 bases at J, with 11 bases between. This CDR3 spans 13 amino acids. The CDR3 sequence: CASSLMLRSEQFF. The CDR3 coding sequence is TGTGCCAGCAGCTTAATGTTGCGTTCCGAGCAGTTCTTC.

The V gene is TRBV5-1, the J gene TRBJ2-7, with 9 bases lining up with TRBD1. V lost 3 bases, J lost 6 bases, and 7 bases stayed unmatched. The CDR3 length is 14 residues. Germline loops: CDR1 SGHRS, CDR2 YFSETQ. CDR3 region: CASSSTGQGIEQYF. CDR3 coding DNA: TGCGCCAGCAGCTCGACGGGACAGGGAATCGAGCAGTACTTC.

This clone has a handful of counts. The chain joins TRBV27 to TRBJ1-1; possible D gene TRBD1, 6 bases. Trimming removed 0 bases at V and 4 bases at J, with 18 bases between. The germline gives CDR1 MNHEY, CDR2 SMNVEV (reference sequence). The CDR3 sequence is 17 residues long. This chain's CDR3 is CASSLSPKQGGVTEAFF. CDR3 in DNA: TGTGCCAGCAGTTTATCGCCGAAACAGGGAGGGGTCACTGAAGCTTTCTTT.

This chain joins TRBV29-1 and TRBJ2-1; 11 bases fit TRBD1. This CDR3 region has 13 residues. Unmatched junction bases numbered 2, after V lost 6 bases and J lost 4 bases. Germline CDR1 reads SQVTM; CDR2 reads ANQGSEA. The chain's CDR3 is CSVGTGGYNEQFF. CDR3 coding DNA: TGCAGCGTGGGGACAGGGGGTTACAATGAGCAGTTCTTC.

This clone was seen just once. J is TRBJ1-3 and V is TRBV11-2; D is ambiguous. CDR1 and CDR2 from the germline V gene are SGHAT and FQNNGV. This CDR3 is 14 amino acids long. The V end lost 5 bases, the J end lost 0 bases, and 8 bases lay between the germline ends. CDR3 in DNA: TGTGCCAGCAGCCCTATACTCTCTGGAAACACCATATATTTT. Its protein product is CASSPILSGNTIYF.

The chain joins TRBV4-1 to TRBJ2-7; D may be TRBD2 (6 bases). Between the trimmed V and J ends, which lost 3 bases and 3 bases, there was a span of 12 bases. Germline lookup yields CDR1 MGHRA and CDR2 YSYEKL. The CDR3 spans 14 residues. The CDR3 bases are TGCGCCAGCAGCCACCAGGAGGAGGGCTACGAGCAGTACTTC. Its translation: CASSHQEEGYEQYF.

V gene TRBV5-1 combines with J gene TRBJ2-7, with TRBD1 matching 9 bases. With 4 bases clipped from V and 5 bases from J, the junction kept 7 bases outside the gene matches. Germline CDR1 reads SGHRS; CDR2 reads YFSETQ. The CDR3 is 14 amino acids. The CDR3 reads CASSHRDRAHEQYF. The CDR3 DNA follows: TGCGCCAGCAGCCACCGGGACAGGGCCCACGAGCAGTACTTC. Looking up the rest from reference TRBV5-1 and TRBJ2-7 gives the full variable domain: KAGVTQTPRYLIKTRGQQVTLSCSPISGHRSVSWYQQTPGQGLQFLFEYFSETQRNKGNFPGRFSGRQFSNSRSEMNVSTLELGDSALYLCASSHRDRAHEQYFGPGTRLTVT.

This chain links TRBV29-1 with TRBJ2-7; 9 bases agree with TRBD1. Unmatched junction bases numbered 5, after V lost 5 bases and J lost 6 bases. This CDR3 spans 12 amino acids. CDR1 and CDR2 from the germline V gene are SQVTM and ANQGSEA. CDR3: CSVTGGAPEQYF. As DNA, the CDR3 is TGCAGCGTTACAGGGGGCGCCCCCGAGCAGTACTTC.

The rearrangement joins TRBV19 to TRBJ2-5; 7 nucleotides agree with TRBD1. Germline lookup yields CDR1 LNHDA and CDR2 SQIVND (reference sequence). V was pared by 5 bases and J by 1 base, with 1 base of the junction left unmatched. The CDR3 is 13 amino acids. CDR3 residues: CASSRTGQETQYF. CDR3 DNA sequence: TGTGCCAGTAGTCGGACAGGCCAAGAGACCCAGTACTTC. Together with reference TRBV19 and TRBJ2-5, the CDR3 gives the full variable domain: DGGITQSPKYLFRKEGQNVTLSCEQNLNHDAMYWYRQDPGQGLRLIYYSQIVNDFQKGDIAEGYSVSREKKESFPLTVTSAQKNPTAFYLCASSRTGQETQYFGPGTRLLVL.

The chain is built from TRBV27 and TRBJ1-5, with a tentative D call TRBD1 (6 bases). Between the trimmed V and J ends, which lost 11 bases and 6 bases, there was a span of 20 bases. Germline CDR1 and CDR2: MNHEY and SMNVEV (reference sequence). The CDR3 is 14 amino acids. CDR3 DNA: TGTGCCTCCCAAAAGGGGGAGGGGATTCAGCCCCAGCATTTT. As protein: CASQKGEGIQPQHF.

This chain connects TRBV28 to TRBJ1-6, with 8 bases matching TRBD1. V lost 4 bases, J lost 9 bases, and 11 bases stayed unmatched. CDR3 length: 16 residues. Germline V CDR1 and CDR2: MDHEN, SYDVKM. In nucleotides, the CDR3 is TGTGCCAGCAGTTCCCTCGGACAGGGTCCGATTTCACCCCTCCACTTT. This codes for CASSSLGQGPISPLHF.

Here the CDR3 reads CASSQVFYNSPLHF. The DNA of the CDR3 is TGTGCCAGCAGTCAGGTCTTCTATAATTCACCCCTCCACTTT. This rearrangement joins TRBV6-5 to TRBJ1-6; no clear D. This CDR3 contains 14 residues. CDR1 and CDR2 from the germline V gene are MNHEY and SVGAGI. The germline V and J ends were trimmed by 5 bases and 3 bases, with 8 bases remaining between them.